The clone carrying this T cell receptor beta chain has just a few counts. The use of a sample-barcoded 5' primer and a J-beta primer mix characterized a second PCR of about 7 to 12 cycles. MiXCR was run by TCRdb on the 5' RACE reads, yielding one entry per CDR3 protein. The sample holds about 1,600,000 distinct CDR3 sequences, approximately 38% seen once. The data originate from a study of blood T cells in healthy people across ages. CDR3 length: 18 residues. In germline, CDR1 is MNHEY, CDR2 SMNVEV (reference sequence). Trimming took 5 bases from V and 4 from J; bases not matched to a gene: 13. The chain is built from TRBV27 and TRBJ1-5; 11 nucleotides match TRBD1. The sequencing sample was made of blood. The sequence derives from a woman aged 18-29 years in good health. CDR3 sequence reads: CASSQSGTGGIGNQPQHF. The CDR3 region has the DNA TGTGCCAGCAGTCAATCCGGGACAGGGGGAATCGGGAATCAGCCCCAGCATTTT.